The entry that follows covers one T cell receptor beta chain sequence. Its antigen is unidentified. This sample was included in a study of OX40 agonist ivuxolimab in advanced cancers. Blood was sampled at baseline, cycle 4 day 1, and cycle 7 day 1. Findings of the study overall: People who partly responded at 0.1-3.0 mg/kg had some of the least clonal expansion seen.

The V gene's germline CDR1 is MNHEY and CDR2 SVGAGI. Trimming took 5 bases from V and 10 from J, leaving 15 bases between them. This CDR3 contains 13 residues. Profiled with immunoSEQ multiplex PCR; TCRdb holds only in-frame clones, not every one. The table includes fewer than 55,000 clones, approximately 87% detected once. This TCR was recovered from an adult with an advanced solid tumor such as melanoma, head and neck, liver or kidney cancer. The source was CD4+ or CD8+ T cells sorted from blood, collected in a trial of the OX40 agonist ivuxolimab. The chain couples TRBV6-5 to TRBJ2-1, with TRBD2 as a possible D gene (5 bases). DNA of the CDR3: TGTGCCAGCAGTCCCGGGGTATTCCGGGAGCAGTTCTTC. Amino acids: CASSPGVFREQFF.